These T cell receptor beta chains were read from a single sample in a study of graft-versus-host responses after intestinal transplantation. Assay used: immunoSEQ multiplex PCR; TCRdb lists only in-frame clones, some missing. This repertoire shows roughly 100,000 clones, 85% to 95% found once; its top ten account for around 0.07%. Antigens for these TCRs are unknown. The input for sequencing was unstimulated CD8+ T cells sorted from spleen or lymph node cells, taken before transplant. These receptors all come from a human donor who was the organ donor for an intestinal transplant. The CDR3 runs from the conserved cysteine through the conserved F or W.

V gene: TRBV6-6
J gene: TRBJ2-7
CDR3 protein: CASRAGFSRYF

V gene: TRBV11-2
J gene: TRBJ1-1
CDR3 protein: CASSLAGSLGVTEAFF

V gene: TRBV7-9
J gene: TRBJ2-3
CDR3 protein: CASSMGPLALGTQYF

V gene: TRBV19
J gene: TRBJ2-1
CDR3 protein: CASSKRTSGSFWQNNEQFF

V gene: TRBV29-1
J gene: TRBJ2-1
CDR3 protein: CSLKHPQGYNEQFF

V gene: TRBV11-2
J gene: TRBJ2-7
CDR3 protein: CASSLDRVEQYF

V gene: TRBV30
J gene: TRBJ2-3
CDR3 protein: CAWRLADTQYF

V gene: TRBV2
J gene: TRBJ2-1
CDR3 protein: CASSEPTDELNNEQFF

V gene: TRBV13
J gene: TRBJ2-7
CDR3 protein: CASSHISGRGTGDEQYF

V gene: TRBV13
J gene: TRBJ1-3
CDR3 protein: CASSLGLRDSGNTIYF

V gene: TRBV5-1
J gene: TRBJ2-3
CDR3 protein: CASSFEGLAGGPSTDTQYF

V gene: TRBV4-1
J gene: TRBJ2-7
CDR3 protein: CASSQGGTSGYEQYF

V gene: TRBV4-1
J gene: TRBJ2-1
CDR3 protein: CASSQDRSSYNEQFF

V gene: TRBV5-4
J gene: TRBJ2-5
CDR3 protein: CASSRRTTSGYQETQYF

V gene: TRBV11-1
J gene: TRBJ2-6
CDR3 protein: CASSFSSSGANVLTF

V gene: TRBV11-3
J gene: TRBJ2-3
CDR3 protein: CASSVTSGGAKDTQYF

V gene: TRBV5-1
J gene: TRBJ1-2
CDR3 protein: CASSLGQGWYGYTF

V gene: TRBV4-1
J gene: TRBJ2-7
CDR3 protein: CASSQTQGAYEQYF

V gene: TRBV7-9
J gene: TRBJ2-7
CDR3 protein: CASSGTGNPVQYF

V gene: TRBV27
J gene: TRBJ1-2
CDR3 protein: CASSFEGRNGYTF

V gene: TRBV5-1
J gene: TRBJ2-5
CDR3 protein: CASSLGEGETQYF

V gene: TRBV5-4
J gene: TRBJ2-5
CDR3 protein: CASSNGDSLEETQYF

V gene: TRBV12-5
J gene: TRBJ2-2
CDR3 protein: CASGDDRQGRPTGELFF

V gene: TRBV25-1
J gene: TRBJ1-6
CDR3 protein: CASSFTEYNSPLHF

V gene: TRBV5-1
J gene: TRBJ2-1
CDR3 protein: CASSFYAADEQFF

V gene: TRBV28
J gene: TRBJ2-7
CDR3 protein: CASRESGRAGGDEQYF

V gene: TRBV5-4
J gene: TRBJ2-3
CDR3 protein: CASSLGTSGRLDTQYF

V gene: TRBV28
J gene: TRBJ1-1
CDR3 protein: CASLQGNTEAFF

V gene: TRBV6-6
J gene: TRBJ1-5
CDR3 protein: CASSYLGVNNQPQHF

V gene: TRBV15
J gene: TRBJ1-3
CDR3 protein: CATSGHTENSGNTIYF

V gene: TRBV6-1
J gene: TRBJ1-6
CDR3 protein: CASGRGHNSPLHF

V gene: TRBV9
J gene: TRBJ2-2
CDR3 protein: CASSVPTGGSANTGELFF

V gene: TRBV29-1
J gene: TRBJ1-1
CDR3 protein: CSVRLGSEAFF

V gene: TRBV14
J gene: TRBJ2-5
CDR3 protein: CASSQDWTAETQYF

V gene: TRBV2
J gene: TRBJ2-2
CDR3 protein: CASSPTRAGELFF

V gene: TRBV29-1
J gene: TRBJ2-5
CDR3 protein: CSVEVLGFLTPNEGAETQYF

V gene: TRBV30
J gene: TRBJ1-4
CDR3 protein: CAWSVPDRLNEKLFF